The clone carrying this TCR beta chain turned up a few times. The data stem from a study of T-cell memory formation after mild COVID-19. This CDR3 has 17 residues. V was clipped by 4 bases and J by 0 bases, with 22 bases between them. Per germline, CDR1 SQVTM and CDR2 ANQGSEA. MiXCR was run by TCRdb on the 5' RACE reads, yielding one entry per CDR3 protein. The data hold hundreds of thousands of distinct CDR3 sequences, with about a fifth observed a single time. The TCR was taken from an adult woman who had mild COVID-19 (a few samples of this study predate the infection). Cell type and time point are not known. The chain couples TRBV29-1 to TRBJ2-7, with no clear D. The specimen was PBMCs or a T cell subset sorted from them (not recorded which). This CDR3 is CSVGIGYHPLSSYEQYF. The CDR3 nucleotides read TGCAGCGTTGGGATCGGGTACCATCCCTTAAGCTCCTACGAGCAGTACTTC.